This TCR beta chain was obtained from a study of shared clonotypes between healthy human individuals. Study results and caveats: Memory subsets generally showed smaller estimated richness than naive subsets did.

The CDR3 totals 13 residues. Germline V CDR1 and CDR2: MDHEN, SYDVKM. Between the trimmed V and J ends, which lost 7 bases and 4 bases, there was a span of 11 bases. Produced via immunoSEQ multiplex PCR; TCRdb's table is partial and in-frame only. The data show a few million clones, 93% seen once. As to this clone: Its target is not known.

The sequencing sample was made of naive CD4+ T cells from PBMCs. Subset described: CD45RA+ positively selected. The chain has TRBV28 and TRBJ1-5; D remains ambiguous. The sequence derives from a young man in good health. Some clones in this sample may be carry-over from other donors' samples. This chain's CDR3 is CASTYGGNQPQHF. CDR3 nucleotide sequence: TGTGCCAGCACCTATGGAGGTAATCAGCCCCAGCATTTT.